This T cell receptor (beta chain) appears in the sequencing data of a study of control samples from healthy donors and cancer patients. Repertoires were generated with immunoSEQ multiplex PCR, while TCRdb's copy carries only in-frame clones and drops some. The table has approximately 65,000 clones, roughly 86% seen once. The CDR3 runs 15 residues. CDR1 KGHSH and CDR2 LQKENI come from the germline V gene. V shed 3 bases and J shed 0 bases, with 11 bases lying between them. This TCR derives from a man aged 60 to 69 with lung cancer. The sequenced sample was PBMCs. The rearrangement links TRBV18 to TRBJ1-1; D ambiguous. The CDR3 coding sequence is TGTGCCAGCTCACCTAATGTCCCACTGAACACTGAAGCTTTCTTT. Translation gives CASSPNVPLNTEAFF.